The entry that follows covers one TCR beta chain sequence. Its specific antigen is unknown. No much larger clone is present one base from it, and per-base qualities are unavailable. The library was generated by 5' RACE. Sequenced using an Illumina HiSeq 2500. A second roughly 7 to 12 cycle PCR used a sample-barcoded 5' primer and a J-beta primer mix. A template-switch 5' adaptor carrying 12 random nucleotides introduced a unique molecular identifier onto each TCR beta cDNA molecule. At least 2.5 million CDR3-containing paired-end reads were obtained from each sample. First-strand cDNA was synthesized from all RNA with the Mint cDNA synthesis kit, primed by a TRBC-specific oligonucleotide. Following uracil-DNA glycosylase treatment, all cDNA underwent a first 18-cycle PCR with the universal primers M1SS and BC2_uni_R. The original pipeline was this. Normalization of each sample was performed by random selection of 1 million high-quality reads, each carrying a distinct molecular identifier. Reads with shared molecular identifiers were discarded instead of being binned into consensus sequences. CDR3 identification, clonotype clustering and error correction used MiTCR with a Q25 quality threshold and the strictest error-elimination algorithm. A nonparametric unseen species model with Euler transformation was used to estimate a lower bound on total TCR beta diversity. TCRdb trimmed public reads at Q25 via fastp, called clones via MiXCR and kept in-frame beta chains. CDR3 protein sequences are deduplicated, and each keeps its most common genes and DNA. None of the V and J calls come from the authors' own analysis; TCRdb made them. A total of 450,000 to 600,000 distinct CDR3 sequences appear in this sample, around a quarter of them only once. Over 3.5% of the sample is held by the ten biggest clonotypes.

The source of the sample is a study of blood T cells in healthy people across ages (dated by TCRdb to between 2015 and 2017). With regard to the full study: In model experiments, template switching captured roughly one uniquely barcoded TCR beta cDNA molecule for every two T cells. The donors were divided into four age groups: young (average roughly 17 years), middle-aged (around 37), aged (around 59) and long-lived (around 87). Using deep sequencing normalized with unique cDNA molecular identifiers, the study measured how TCR beta repertoire diversity changes with age. The study analyzed two additional independent replicas of 1 million unique cDNA reads from the same blood draw for two donors, one aged 18 to 29 and one aged 80 or older. What the research found in general, with its limitations: Conclusive comparison of naive and antigen-experienced compartments was prevented by the profiling of bulk unsorted PBMCs. Donor CMV infection status was unknown, potentially confounding age-related changes in expanded clonotypes. Observed TCR beta diversity per million T cells fell roughly linearly with age, and a significant reduction was already apparent by age around 40. Estimates of total diversity from one million sequenced T cells were regarded as lower bounds and underestimates. Compared with the aged group, the long-lived group had more naive CD4+ T cells, fewer expanded clones and increased TCR diversity, suggesting age selection. There was a strong correlation between observed TCR beta diversity and the percentage of naive T cells measured by flow cytometry.

Measured from the cysteine to the phenylalanine, the CDR3 is 19 residues long. CDR3 DNA is the only sequence kept; it has 57 bases, read in frame from the first base. The germline V gene (reference sequence) supplies CDR1 DFQATT and CDR2 SNEGSKA. V is trimmed back by 3 bases and J by 3 bases, and the junction contains 21 bases that no gene match accounts for. The 39 donors, aged about 6 to 100 years, were systemically healthy Caucasian individuals from Russia. About 9.6 milliliters of peripheral blood were collected from each donor into EDTA-treated Vacutainer tubes. Ficoll-Paque density-gradient centrifugation was used to isolate PBMCs, with at least 7 million per sample. Total RNA was extracted from PBMCs with Trizol reagent, with at least 5 micrograms obtained per sample. Naive CD45RAhigh/CD27high T cell percentages were measured by flow cytometry on a PBMC aliquot from every donor. These data also featured in a second study, about T cells of mothers and their children. The second paper states: The donors were nine systemically healthy Caucasian individuals, made up of three mothers and their six children. cDNA synthesis used all of the extracted RNA, with approximately 1.6 ug of RNA in each 15 ul reaction. Sample barcodes and 2-4 random nucleotides were added via the M1S primer in the second PCR. Over 9.5 million TCR beta CDR3 reads were obtained for each mother, and approximately 2.9 million reads were obtained for each child. Thymic selection shapes the output of TCR recombination in a similar way in related and unrelated pairs, and inherited differences have a minor effect. Related mother-child pairs always showed normalized repertoire overlap that was slightly higher than in unrelated mother-child pairs, though the difference was never significant. No persistent microchimeric T cell clones were found, with a detection sensitivity of approximately 110 clones per million clonotypes. To look for features that set related mother-child pairs apart from unrelated individuals, the researchers ran deep NGS to compare the TCR beta repertoires of mothers and children. The mean age was 40 +/- 4 years for the mothers and around 10 +/- 4 years for the children. After adapter ligation with NEBNext reagents, the libraries were sequenced on Illumina HiSeq 2000 with 100+100 nt paired-end reads. To prevent cross-contamination, the mother and child libraries were prepared one month apart and sequenced in separate runs. Between roughly 500,000 and 2,300,000 distinct TCR beta clonotypes were identified per donor. Naive TCR beta clonotypes were estimated from low-frequency clonotypes matched to each donor's FACS-determined naive share, without sorting.

The specimen was blood. This TCR was recovered from a boy aged 2-9 years in good health. The chain is made from TRBV20-1 and TRBJ2-7; TRBD1 agrees with 9 junctional bases. The sequenced DNA is TGCAGTGCTAGGGTAACAGGGGGCGCGTTAGGGTTAGCGGGCTACGAGCAGTACTTC. This encodes CSARVTGGALGLAGYEQYF.